This T cell receptor (beta chain) was identified during a study of T cells after yellow fever vaccination (dated by TCRdb to about 2019). A note on the overall study: The SMART-Seq v4 Ultra Low Input RNA kit was used to prepare libraries from fractions with low cell numbers. Blood was drawn at multiple timepoints before and after primary and secondary immunization, with bulk PBMC replicates and cell subsets isolated. To follow T-cell clones before and after primary and booster YFV17D yellow fever vaccination, bulk TCR alpha and beta repertoires were sequenced over time. Two healthy male donors, one aged 18 to 29 and one aged 30 to 40 years, were included in the cohort. What the work shows at the level of the full study, not this receptor alone: Computational filtering was needed because FACS-sorted repertoires could contain abundant contaminating clonotypes from the bulk population. Because the study included only two donors, the extent to which the findings can be generalized is limited. Most clones expanded after primary vaccination (roughly 96% of CD4 and approximately 90% of CD8) were re-detected after the booster, suggesting that broad memory maintenance occurred. A small share of clonotypes occurred in both CD4 and CD8 compartments, likely arising from convergent recombination. Compared with the primary T-cell response, the secondary T-cell response was weaker but faster, peaking on day 5 rather than day 15.

The CDR3, cysteine through phenylalanine, is 14 amino acids long. The CDR3 DNA has 42 bases and is translated from base 1. Trimming removed 6 bases from V and 3 bases from J, leaving 14 bases between the germline ends. As encoded in the germline V gene, CDR1 is SNHLY while CDR2 is FYNNEI. The treatment or condition label corresponds to: live attenuated yellow fever vaccine strain. Two biological replicates of bulk PBMCs were collected at each blood-draw timepoint. A standard Ficoll-Paque protocol was used to isolate PBMCs from peripheral blood. RNA was extracted with TriZol from bulk PBMCs, CD4 and CD8 fractions, and dextramer-positive and dextramer-negative fractions. TCR cDNA was synthesized by 5'RACE template switching, through which a universal primer site and unique molecular identifiers were introduced. Priming of cDNA synthesis was performed from both the TCR alpha and TCR beta constant segments. Library amplification involved two PCR steps, and the second step added sample barcodes and sequencing adapters. Sequencing of libraries was done on Illumina HiSeq 2500 (2x100 bp) or NovaSeq (2x150 bp). Under the source paper's analysis protocol: MIGEC was used to demultiplex reads and collapse the reads into UMI consensus sequences, and MiXCR was used for V(D)J alignment. Clonotypes responding to the vaccine were identified with edgeR on replicate PBMC samples, with the criteria of FDR below 0.01 and a log2 fold change above 5 up to day 15. Each bulk clonotype received a CD4 or CD8 identity based on whether the sequenced CD4 or CD8 repertoire contained that clonotype at higher abundance. TCRdb passed the public sequencing reads through fastp at Q25 and MiXCR, retaining productive beta sequences. Duplicate CDR3 protein sequences are folded into a single record with the most common DNA and genes. TCRdb's processing, not the authors' own work, is the source of the V and J calls. For this sample there are 500,000 to 650,000 distinct CDR3 sequences; over 9% appear just once. The leading ten clones occupy just under 15% of the sample.

Notes on this clonotype: Its antigen is unknown. Nothing much larger sits one base from this clone, and base qualities are not available.

This specimen was PBMCs, taken on the day of the yellow fever booster vaccination. The rearranged chain carries TRBV2 and TRBJ1-1; confidence is insufficient to name the D gene. The receptor was isolated from a man younger than 45 who received the YFV17D yellow fever vaccine. The CDR3 protein: CASRAPTGHTEAFF. The DNA reads as follows: TGTGCCAGCAGGGCCCCGACGGGCCACACTGAAGCTTTCTTT.